Below are 13 T cell receptor beta chains sequenced from a single sample in a study of OX40 agonist ivuxolimab in advanced cancers. The table came from immunoSEQ multiplex PCR; TCRdb's copy has only in-frame clones and leaves some out. The sample has around 76,000 clones, approximately 95% seen once. Sequences were derived from CD4+ or CD8+ T cells sorted from blood, sampled in a trial of the OX40 agonist ivuxolimab. All receptors come from an adult with an advanced solid tumor such as melanoma, head and neck, liver or kidney cancer.

CDR3 in amino acids: CASSPRRSYNEQFF. In DNA, the CDR3 is TGCGCCAGCAGCCCCCGGAGATCTTACAATGAGCAGTTCTTC. V and J are TRBV4-3 and TRBJ2-1; no reliable D call. The V and J ends lost 4 bases and 4 bases respectively, with 11 bases between them. This CDR3 contains 14 residues. Germline V gene data show CDR1 as LGHNA and CDR2 as YSLEER.

The J gene is TRBJ2-1, the V gene TRBV11-2; D gene uncertain. The CDR3 is made up of 15 amino acids. Germline CDR1 is SGHAT and CDR2 is FQNNGV. Trimming removed 5 bases at V and 6 bases at J, with 17 bases between. CDR3 nucleotide sequence: TGTGCCAGCAGCGACCTTTCGCTACCTCTCAATGAGCAGTTCTTC. This codes for CASSDLSLPLNEQFF.

The chain couples TRBV9 to TRBJ1-1, with 8 bases fitting TRBD1. With 4 bases clipped from V and 2 bases from J, the junction kept 10 bases outside the gene matches. This CDR3 has 16 residues. From germline, CDR1 is SGDLS and CDR2 YYNGEE. The CDR3 here is CASSPFRGTGNTEAFF. The CDR3 DNA follows: TGTGCCAGCAGCCCTTTTAGGGGGACAGGTAACACTGAAGCTTTCTTT.

The rearrangement uses TRBV14 and TRBJ2-4; 7 bases are a match to TRBD1. This CDR3 has 21 residues. Germline V gene data show CDR1 as SGHDN and CDR2 as FVKESK. Unmatched junction bases numbered 17, after V lost 0 bases and J lost 0 bases. DNA of the CDR3: TGTGCCAGCAGCCAAGATTTCCCCGCAGGGGGTGTTATTCTAGCCAAAAACATTCAGTACTTC. This encodes CASSQDFPAGGVILAKNIQYF.

This clone was observed a single time. The chain uses TRBV9 and TRBJ2-5; 8 positions agree with TRBD1. The CDR3 runs 17 residues. CDR1 and CDR2 from the germline V gene are SGDLS and YYNGEE. V was pared by 4 bases and J by 3 bases, with 14 bases of the junction left unmatched. The CDR3 is CASSPRRTGKGEETQYF. As DNA, the CDR3 is TGTGCCAGCAGCCCTAGGAGGACAGGGAAAGGCGAAGAGACCCAGTACTTC.

This clone was counted once. CDR3 residues: CASSHAGGQETQYF. The DNA of the CDR3 is TGTGCCAGCAGTCACGCAGGGGGTCAAGAGACCCAGTACTTC. The chain uses TRBV6-5 and TRBJ2-5; 7 bases are a match to TRBD1. This CDR3 is 14 amino acids long. The germline gives CDR1 MNHEY, CDR2 SVGAGI. The trim removed 5 bases at V and 2 bases at J, leaving 5 bases unmatched.

The chain carries TRBV2 and TRBJ1-5; 8 positions match TRBD1. Germline trimming cut 3 bases from V and 6 bases from J; bases unmatched to any gene: 7. The CDR3 has 15 residues. Germline values: CDR1 SNHLY, CDR2 FYNNEI. CDR3 DNA: TGTGCCAGCAGTGAGGTAGAGGACAGGGTTCAGCCCCAGCATTTT. It specifies CASSEVEDRVQPQHF. Together with reference TRBV2 and TRBJ1-5, the CDR3 gives the full variable domain: EPEVTQTPSHQVTQMGQEVILRCVPISNHLYFYWYRQILGQKVEFLVSFYNNEISEKSEIFDDQFSVERPDGSNFTLKIRSTKLEDSAMYFCASSEVEDRVQPQHFGDGTRLSIL.

The gene calls are TRBV7-8 and TRBJ1-4, with D possibly being TRBD1 (5 bases). CDR3 length: 14 amino acids. With 4 bases removed from V and 5 bases from J, the gap between germline ends came to 11 bases. Looked up from germline, CDR1 is SGHVS and CDR2 is FQNEAQ. The DNA of the CDR3 is TGTGCCAGCAGCTCGACAGCCCCGAATGAAAAACTGTTTTTT. Translating gives CASSSTAPNEKLFF.

J is TRBJ1-5 and V is TRBV27; the D is unclear. This CDR3 has 13 residues. V lost 3 bases and J 4 bases, leaving 7 bases between the germline ends. The germline CDR1 and CDR2 sequences are MNHEY and SMNVEV (reference sequence). The CDR3 DNA sequence: TGTGCCAGCAGTTTTAGAGGGAATCAGCCCCAGCATTTT. This encodes CASSFRGNQPQHF.

The genes are TRBV7-2 and TRBJ2-7; 7 bases line up with TRBD1. Germline V gene sequence: CDR1 SGHTA, CDR2 FQGNSA. The CDR3 loop spans 15 amino acids. V gave up 1 base and J gave up 2 bases; unmatched junction bases: 5. CDR3 DNA sequence: TGTGCCAGCAGCTTAGGACAGGGTGGGACCTACGAGCAGTACTTC. It specifies CASSLGQGGTYEQYF.

This chain joins TRBV4-1 and TRBJ1-4; the match to TRBD1 covers 9 bases. The CDR3 has 17 residues. Germline CDR1 MGHRA, CDR2 YSYEKL. Losses at the gene ends were 2 bases for V and 3 bases for J; bases not matched to a gene: 7. This CDR3 reads CASSQPGQGRANEKLFF. The CDR3 coding sequence is TGCGCCAGCAGCCAACCGGGACAGGGCCGGGCTAATGAAAAACTGTTTTTT.

This clone was found once. J is TRBJ1-5 and V is TRBV7-9, with D unresolved. CDR3 size: 16 residues. CDR1 SEHNR and CDR2 FQNEAQ come from the germline V gene (reference sequence). Trimming removed 5 bases from V and 3 bases from J, with 17 bases in between. For the CDR3, the DNA is TGTGCCAGCAGCCAAGATCTCGGAAATTCCAATCAGCCCCAGCATTTT. Protein sequence: CASSQDLGNSNQPQHF. The whole variable domain, filled in from reference TRBV7-9 and TRBJ1-5, reads DTGVSQNPRHKITKRGQNVTFRCDPISEHNRLYWYRQTLGQGPEFLTYFQNEAQLEKSRLLSDRFSAERPKGSFSTLEIQRTEQGDSAMYLCASSQDLGNSNQPQHFGDGTRLSIL.

This rearrangement joins TRBV7-9 to TRBJ2-1; D might be TRBD1 (5 bases). The germline gives CDR1 SEHNR, CDR2 FQNEAQ (reference sequence). There are 16 residues in the CDR3. Trimming left V 1 base short and J 5 bases short, with 15 bases between. The CDR3 here is CASSLGWGSVDNEQFF. CDR3 sequence (DNA): TGTGCCAGCAGCTTAGGTTGGGGCTCGGTTGACAATGAGCAGTTCTTC.